This T cell receptor beta chain was profiled in a study of OX40 agonist ivuxolimab in advanced cancers. At the level of the study: Ivuxolimab, an agonist antibody against OX40 (CD134), was given to patients.

Patients were ruled out by autoimmune disease history or systemic immunosuppression. At cycle 4 day 1, cycle 7 day 1, and baseline, blood was sampled. This clone has just one count. Germline lookup yields CDR1 MNHEY and CDR2 SMNVEV (reference sequence). The V end lost 5 bases, the J end lost 5 bases, and 10 bases lay between the germline ends. This CDR3 is 13 amino acids long. TCRdb's copy holds only in-frame clones and misses some; the assay was immunoSEQ multiplex PCR. The sample contains some 8,000 clones, about four fifths of which appear only once. The specimen comprised CD4+ or CD8+ T cells sorted from blood, sampled in a trial of the OX40 agonist ivuxolimab. The chain recombines TRBV27 with TRBJ1-5; D gene uncertain. The origin of this receptor is an adult with an advanced solid tumor such as melanoma, head and neck, liver or kidney cancer. The CDR3 here is CASSTLTDQPQHF. In DNA, the CDR3 is TGTGCCAGCAGTACCCTTACTGATCAGCCCCAGCATTTT.